These 8 T cell receptor beta chains came from one sample sequenced in a study of CXCR3-negative and CXCR3-positive naive CD8 T cells. UMI-tagged TRB cDNA libraries were built via 5' RACE. TCRdb derives one entry per CDR3 protein from the 5' RACE reads, leaving out DNA. This sample's table has fewer than 55,000 distinct CDR3 sequences. The specimen was naive CXCR3- CD8+ T cells from blood. Subset specified: CD45RO-CCR7+CD27+CD95- naive CD8+ T cells lacking CXCR3 (TNR3-). These receptors all stem from a human donor in good health. Some clones in this sample may be carry-over from other donors' samples.

The CDR3 reads CASSLPRAGRTYNEQFF. The gene calls are TRBV28 and TRBJ2-1; TCRdb gives TRBD2 as the D gene, but with no DNA this cannot be confirmed. Germline CDR1 MDHEN, CDR2 SYDVKM. The CDR3 extends over 17 amino acids. The full variable domain, rest sourced from reference TRBV28 and TRBJ2-1, is DVKVTQSSRYLVKRTGEKVFLECVQDMDHENMFWYRQDPGLGLRLIYFSYDVKMKEKGDIPEGYSVSREKKERFSLILESASTNQTSMYLCASSLPRAGRTYNEQFFGPGTRLTVL.

The chain uses TRBV7-2 and TRBJ2-3; there is no DNA to check the TCRdb D call of TRBD1. Per the germline V gene, CDR1 is SGHTA and CDR2 is FQGNSA. The CDR3 has 16 residues. The CDR3 loop reads CASSSPPEPSTDTQYF.

The gene calls are TRBV7-9 and TRBJ1-6; absent DNA, TCRdb's TRBD1 call cannot be checked. The CDR3 runs to 13 residues. CDR1 is SEHNR and CDR2 is FQNEAQ in the germline V gene (reference sequence). The CDR3 here is CASSSTPGAPLQF.

This chain links TRBV12-3 or TRBV12-4 with TRBJ1-5; no DNA is available, so the TRBD1 call from TCRdb remains unchecked. The CDR3 covers 15 residues. Here the CDR3 reads CASSLVMSPDQPQHF.

This chain joins TRBV29-1 and TRBJ1-5; TCRdb calls TRBD1, which cannot be checked without DNA. The germline gives CDR1 SQVTM, CDR2 ANQGSEA. There are 13 residues in the CDR3. The CDR3 sequence: CSVEEGQGQPQHF.

This chain connects TRBV10-3 to TRBJ2-7; TCRdb names TRBD1, which stays unverified in the absence of DNA. CDR3 length: 12 residues. The germline CDR1 and CDR2 sequences are ENHRY and SYGVKD. The CDR3: CAISRDTYEQYF.

This chain uses TRBV28 with TRBJ2-1; TCRdb's assignment of TRBD1 cannot be checked, as there is no DNA. The CDR3 loop spans 14 amino acids. Germline V CDR1 and CDR2: MDHEN, SYDVKM. CDR3 protein: CASSSRGFYNEQFF.

This chain connects TRBV5-1 to TRBJ1-3; lacking DNA, the TRBD1 call made by TCRdb goes unchecked. The CDR3 loop spans 15 amino acids. Germline V gene sequence: CDR1 SGHRS, CDR2 YFSETQ. CDR3 loop: CASSSRGASGNTIYF.